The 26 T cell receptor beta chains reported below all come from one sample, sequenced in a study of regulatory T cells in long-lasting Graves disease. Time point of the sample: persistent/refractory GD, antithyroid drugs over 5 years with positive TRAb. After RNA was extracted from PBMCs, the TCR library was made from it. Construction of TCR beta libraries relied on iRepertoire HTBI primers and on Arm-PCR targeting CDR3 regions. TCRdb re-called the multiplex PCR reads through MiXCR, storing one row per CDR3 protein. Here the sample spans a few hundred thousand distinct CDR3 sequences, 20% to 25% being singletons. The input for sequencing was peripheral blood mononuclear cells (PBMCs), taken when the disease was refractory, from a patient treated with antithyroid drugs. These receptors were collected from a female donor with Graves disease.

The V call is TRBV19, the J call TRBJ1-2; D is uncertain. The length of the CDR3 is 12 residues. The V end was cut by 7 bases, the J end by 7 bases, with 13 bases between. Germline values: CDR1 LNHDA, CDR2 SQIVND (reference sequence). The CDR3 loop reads CASTAQSIGYTF. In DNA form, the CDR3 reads TGTGCCAGTACAGCACAGTCAATTGGCTACACCTTC.

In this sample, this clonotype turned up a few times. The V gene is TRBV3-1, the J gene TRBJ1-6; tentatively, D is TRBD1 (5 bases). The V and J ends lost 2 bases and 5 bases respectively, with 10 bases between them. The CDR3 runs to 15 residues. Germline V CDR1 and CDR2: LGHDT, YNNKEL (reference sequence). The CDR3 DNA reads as TGTGCCAGCAGCCAACCCCAGGGAGATAATTCACCCCTCCACTTT. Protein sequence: CASSQPQGDNSPLHF. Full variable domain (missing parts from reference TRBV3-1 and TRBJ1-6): DTAVSQTPKYLVTQMGNDKSIKCEQNLGHDTMYWYKQDSKKFLKIMFSYNNKELIINETVPNRFSPKSPDKAHLNLHINSLELGDSAVYFCASSQPQGDNSPLHFGNGTRLTVT.

CDR3 nucleotides: TGCGCCAGCAGCCAAGATCCCAGAGATCCCTATGGCTACACCTTC. Protein product: CASSQDPRDPYGYTF. This chain uses TRBV4-1 with TRBJ1-2; no clear D gene. The CDR3 spans 15 residues. The V end lost 0 bases, the J end lost 4 bases, and 12 bases lay between the germline ends. Germline values: CDR1 MGHRA, CDR2 YSYEKL.

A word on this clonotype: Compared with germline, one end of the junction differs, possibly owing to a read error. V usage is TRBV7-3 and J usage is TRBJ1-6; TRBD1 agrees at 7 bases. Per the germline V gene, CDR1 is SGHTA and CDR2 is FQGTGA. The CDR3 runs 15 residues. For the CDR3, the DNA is TGTGTCAGCAGCCCACAGGGGTCGGATAATTCACCCCTCCACTTT. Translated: CVSSPQGSDNSPLHF.

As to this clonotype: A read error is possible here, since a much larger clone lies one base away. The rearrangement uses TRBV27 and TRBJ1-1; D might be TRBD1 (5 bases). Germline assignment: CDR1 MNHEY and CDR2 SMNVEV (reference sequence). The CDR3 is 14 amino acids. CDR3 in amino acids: CASSLSGGRLEALF. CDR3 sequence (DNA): TGTGCCAGCAGTTTATCGGGGGGTCGCCTGGAAGCTCTCTTT.

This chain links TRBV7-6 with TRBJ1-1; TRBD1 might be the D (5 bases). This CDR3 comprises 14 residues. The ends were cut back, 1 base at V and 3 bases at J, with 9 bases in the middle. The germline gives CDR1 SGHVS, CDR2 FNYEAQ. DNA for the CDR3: TGTGCCAGCAGCTTAGGGTCGGGGCACACTGAAGCTTTCTTT. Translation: CASSLGSGHTEAFF.

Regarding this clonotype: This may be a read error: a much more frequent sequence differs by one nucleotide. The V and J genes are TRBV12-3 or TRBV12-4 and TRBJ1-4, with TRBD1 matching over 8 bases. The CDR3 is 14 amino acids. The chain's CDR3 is CANSLVQGDEKLFF. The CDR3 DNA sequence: TGTGCCAACAGTTTAGTACAGGGGGATGAAAAACTGTTTTTT.

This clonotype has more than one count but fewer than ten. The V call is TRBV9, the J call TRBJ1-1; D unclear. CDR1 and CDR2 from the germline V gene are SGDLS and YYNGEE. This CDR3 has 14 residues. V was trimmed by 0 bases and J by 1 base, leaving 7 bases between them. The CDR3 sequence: CASSVGSQNTEAFF. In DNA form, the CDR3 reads TGTGCCAGCAGCGTAGGGTCCCAGAACACTGAAGCTTTCTTT.

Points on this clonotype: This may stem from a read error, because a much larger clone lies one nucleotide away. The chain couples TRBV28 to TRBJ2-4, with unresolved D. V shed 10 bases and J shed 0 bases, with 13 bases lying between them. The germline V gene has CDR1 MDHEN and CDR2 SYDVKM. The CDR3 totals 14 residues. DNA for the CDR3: TGTGCCACCAAATATGGGGAAGCCAAAAACATTCAGTACTTC. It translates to CATKYGEAKNIQYF. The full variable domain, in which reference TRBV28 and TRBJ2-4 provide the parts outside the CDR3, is DVKVTQSSRYLVKRTGEKVFLECVQDMDHENMFWYRQDPGLGLRLIYFSYDVKMKEKGDIPEGYSVSREKKERFSLILESASTNQTSMYLCATKYGEAKNIQYFGAGTRLSVL.

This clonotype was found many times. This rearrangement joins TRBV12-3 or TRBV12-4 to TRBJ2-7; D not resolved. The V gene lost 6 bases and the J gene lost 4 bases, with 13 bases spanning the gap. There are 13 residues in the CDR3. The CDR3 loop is CASSPHQQYEQYF. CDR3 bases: TGTGCCAGCAGCCCACATCAGCAGTACGAGCAGTACTTC.

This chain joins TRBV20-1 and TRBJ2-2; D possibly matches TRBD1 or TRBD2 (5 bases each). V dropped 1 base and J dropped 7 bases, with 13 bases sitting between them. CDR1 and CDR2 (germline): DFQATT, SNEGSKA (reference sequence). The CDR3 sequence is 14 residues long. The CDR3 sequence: CSARALGAGGELFF. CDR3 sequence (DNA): TGCAGTGCTAGAGCCTTAGGGGCGGGCGGGGAGCTGTTTTTT.

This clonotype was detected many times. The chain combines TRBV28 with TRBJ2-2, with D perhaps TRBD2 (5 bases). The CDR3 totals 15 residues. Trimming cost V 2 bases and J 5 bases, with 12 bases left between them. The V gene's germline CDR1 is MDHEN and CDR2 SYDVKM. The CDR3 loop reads CASSLEGVGTGELFF. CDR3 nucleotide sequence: TGTGCCAGCAGTTTAGAGGGAGTGGGGACCGGGGAGCTGTTTTTT.

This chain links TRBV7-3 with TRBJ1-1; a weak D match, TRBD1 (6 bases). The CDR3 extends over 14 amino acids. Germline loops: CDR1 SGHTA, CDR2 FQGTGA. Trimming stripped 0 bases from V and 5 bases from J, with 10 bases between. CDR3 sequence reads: CASSLTRTATEAFF. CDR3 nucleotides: TGTGCCAGCAGCTTAACGAGGACAGCGACTGAAGCTTTCTTT.

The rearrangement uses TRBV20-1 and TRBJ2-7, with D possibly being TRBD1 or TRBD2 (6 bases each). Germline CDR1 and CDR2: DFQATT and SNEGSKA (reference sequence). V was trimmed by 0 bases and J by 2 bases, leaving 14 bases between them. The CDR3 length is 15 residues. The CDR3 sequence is CSARDPGAATYEQYF. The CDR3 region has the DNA TGCAGTGCTAGAGATCCGGGGGCGGCTACCTACGAGCAGTACTTC.

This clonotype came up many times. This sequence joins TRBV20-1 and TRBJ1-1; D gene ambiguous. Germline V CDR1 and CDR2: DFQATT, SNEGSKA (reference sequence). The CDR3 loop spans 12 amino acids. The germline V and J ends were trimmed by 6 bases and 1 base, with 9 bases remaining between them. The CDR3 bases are TGCAGTGCGCCGGACGGGAACACTGAAGCTTTCTTT. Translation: CSAPDGNTEAFF.

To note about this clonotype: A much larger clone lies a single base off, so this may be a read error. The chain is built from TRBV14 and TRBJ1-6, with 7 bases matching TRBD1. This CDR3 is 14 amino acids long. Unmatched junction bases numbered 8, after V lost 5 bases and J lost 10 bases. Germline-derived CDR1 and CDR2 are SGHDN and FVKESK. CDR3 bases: TGTGCCAGCAGCTCTCGGCAGGGGGGCTCACCCCTCCACTTT. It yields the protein CASSSRQGGSPLHF.

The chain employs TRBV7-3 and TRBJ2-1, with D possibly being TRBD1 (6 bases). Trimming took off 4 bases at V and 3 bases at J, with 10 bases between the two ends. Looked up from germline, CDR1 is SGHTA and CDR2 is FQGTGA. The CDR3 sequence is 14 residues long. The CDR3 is CASSSGGYYNEQFF. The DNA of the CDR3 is TGTGCCAGCAGCTCTGGGGGCTACTACAATGAGCAGTTCTTC.

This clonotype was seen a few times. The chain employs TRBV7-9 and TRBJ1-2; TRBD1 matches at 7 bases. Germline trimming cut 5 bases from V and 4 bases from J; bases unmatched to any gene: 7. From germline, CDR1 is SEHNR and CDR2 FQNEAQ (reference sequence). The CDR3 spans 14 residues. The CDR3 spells CASSGRQGAYGYTF. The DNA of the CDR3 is TGTGCCAGCAGCGGCCGACAGGGCGCCTATGGCTACACCTTC.

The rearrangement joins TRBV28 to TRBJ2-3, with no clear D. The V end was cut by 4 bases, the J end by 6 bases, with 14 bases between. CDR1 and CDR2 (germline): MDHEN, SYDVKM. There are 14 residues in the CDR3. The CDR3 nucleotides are TGTGCCAGCAGTTGGACCGCTAGTGGGGATACGCAGTATTTT. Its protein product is CASSWTASGDTQYF.

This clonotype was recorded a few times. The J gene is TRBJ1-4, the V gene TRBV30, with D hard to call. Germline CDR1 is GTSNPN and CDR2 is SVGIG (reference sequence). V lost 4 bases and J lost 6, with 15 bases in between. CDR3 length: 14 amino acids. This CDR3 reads CAWTPGSYHEKLFF. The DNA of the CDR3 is TGTGCCTGGACTCCTGGCAGTTACCATGAAAAACTGTTTTTT.

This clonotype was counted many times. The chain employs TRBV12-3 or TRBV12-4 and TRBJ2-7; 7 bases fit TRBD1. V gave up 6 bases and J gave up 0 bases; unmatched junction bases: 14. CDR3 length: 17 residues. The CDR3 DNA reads TGTGCCAGCAGAGATGAACAAGCGACAGGGAGCTCCTACGAGCAGTACTTC. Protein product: CASRDEQATGSSYEQYF.

The CDR3 here is CASSTDYGHYEQYF. The CDR3 DNA sequence: TGTGCCAGCAGCACGGATTACGGACACTACGAGCAGTACTTC. This rearrangement joins TRBV7-9 to TRBJ2-7; tentatively, D is TRBD1 (5 bases). V was cut by 5 bases and J by 3 bases, with 14 bases left in between. In germline, CDR1 is SEHNR, CDR2 FQNEAQ (reference sequence). The CDR3 is 14 amino acids. Full variable domain (outside the CDR3, taken from reference TRBV7-9 and TRBJ2-7): DTGVSQNPRHKITKRGQNVTFRCDPISEHNRLYWYRQTLGQGPEFLTYFQNEAQLEKSRLLSDRFSAERPKGSFSTLEIQRTEQGDSAMYLCASSTDYGHYEQYFGPGTRLTVT.

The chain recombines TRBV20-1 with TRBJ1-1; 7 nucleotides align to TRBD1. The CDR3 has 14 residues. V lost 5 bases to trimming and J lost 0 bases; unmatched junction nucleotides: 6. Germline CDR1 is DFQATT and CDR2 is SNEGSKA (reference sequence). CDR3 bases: TGCAGTGCTGGCAGGGGGAATCTGAACACTGAAGCTTTCTTT. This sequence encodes CSAGRGNLNTEAFF.

CDR3 DNA: TGTGCCAGCAGCGCGAATCTCCCTAGCGGGGCTAGCACAGATACGCAGTATTTT. Amino acids: CASSANLPSGASTDTQYF. The gene calls are TRBV9 and TRBJ2-3, with 9 bases lining up with TRBD2. Germline lookup yields CDR1 SGDLS and CDR2 YYNGEE. V lost 3 bases and J lost 0; bases outside the gene matches: 11. This CDR3 has 18 amino acids.

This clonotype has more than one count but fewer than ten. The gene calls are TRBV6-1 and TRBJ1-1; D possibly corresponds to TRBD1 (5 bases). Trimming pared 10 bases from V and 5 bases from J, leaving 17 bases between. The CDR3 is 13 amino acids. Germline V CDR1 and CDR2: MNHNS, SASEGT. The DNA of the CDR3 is TGTGCCACCTCATTGCCCGGGACGACTGAAGCTTTCTTT. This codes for CATSLPGTTEAFF.

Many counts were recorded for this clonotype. In DNA, the CDR3 is TGTGCCAGCAGCTTAGGAGGGGGTCTCCATAATTCACCCCTCCACTTT. Protein product: CASSLGGGLHNSPLHF. The chain employs TRBV11-3 and TRBJ1-6, with a tentative D call TRBD1 (6 bases). Germline CDR1 reads SGHNT; CDR2 reads YENEEA. V was pared by 1 base and J by 5 bases, with 12 bases between. The length of the CDR3 is 16 residues.